Listed below are T cell receptor beta chains from one sample, sequenced in a study of blood T cell repertoires in COVID-19. Profiling relied on immunoSEQ multiplex PCR, and the TCRdb table lists in-frame clones only, not all of them. The profile shows 58,000 or so clones, more than 60% of them singletons. The specimen sequenced was peripheral blood. The source of these receptors is a human donor in a cohort sampled during active COVID-19. Each CDR3 is given with its conserved first and last residue. D genes are given only for firm matches. Size values are once, few and many counts, or a class for expanded clones, and some rows have none.

clone_size: few
v_call: TRBV29-1
d_call: TRBD1
j_call: TRBJ2-7
cdr3_aa: CSVPTGGGEQYF
cdr3_nt: TGCAGCGTCCCGACAGGGGGGGGCGAGCAGTACTTC

clone_size: .
v_call: TRBV18
d_call: .
j_call: TRBJ2-7
cdr3_aa: CASSLTSPRGAYEQYF
cdr3_nt: TGTGCCAGCTCACTAACTAGCCCCCGGGGCGCCTACGAGCAGTACTTC

clone_size: .
v_call: TRBV4-1
d_call: .
j_call: TRBJ2-7
cdr3_aa: CASSQVGKTYEQYF
cdr3_nt: TGCGCCAGCAGCCAAGTCGGTAAGACTTACGAGCAGTACTTC

clone_size: .
v_call: TRBV5-1
d_call: .
j_call: TRBJ2-7
cdr3_aa: CASSPRPDRDYYEQYF
cdr3_nt: TGCGCCAGCAGCCCCCGGCCGGACAGGGACTACTACGAGCAGTACTTC

clone_size: once
v_call: TRBV5-1
d_call: .
j_call: TRBJ2-7
cdr3_aa: CASSLVTRGYEQYF
cdr3_nt: TGCGCCAGCAGCTTGGTGACCAGGGGCTACGAGCAGTACTTC

clone_size: .
v_call: TRBV21-1
d_call: .
j_call: TRBJ2-6
cdr3_aa: CASSEYPGPPSGANVLTF
cdr3_nt: TGTGCCAGCAGCGAATATCCAGGGCCGCCCTCTGGGGCCAACGTCCTGACTTTC

clone_size: .
v_call: TRBV18
d_call: .
j_call: TRBJ2-7
cdr3_aa: CASSTPLHSYEQYF
cdr3_nt: TGTGCCAGCTCTACTCCCCTCCACTCCTACGAGCAGTACTTC

clone_size: .
v_call: TRBV19
d_call: .
j_call: TRBJ1-5
cdr3_aa: CASSIDQGLGSNQPQHF
cdr3_nt: TGTGCCAGTAGTATAGATCAGGGGTTGGGGAGCAATCAGCCCCAGCATTTT

clone_size: .
v_call: TRBV4-1
d_call: .
j_call: TRBJ2-5
cdr3_aa: CASSQTDRYQETQYF
cdr3_nt: TGCGCCAGCAGCCAGACCGACAGATACCAAGAGACCCAGTACTTC

clone_size: .
v_call: TRBV20-1
d_call: .
j_call: TRBJ2-7
cdr3_aa: CSAGRGVGQYF
cdr3_nt: TGCAGTGCTGGGAGGGGGGTAGGGCAGTACTTC

clone_size: .
v_call: TRBV5-4
d_call: TRBD1
j_call: TRBJ1-4
cdr3_aa: CASSPRPGQGPANEKLFF
cdr3_nt: TGTGCCAGCAGCCCGCGACCGGGACAGGGACCAGCTAATGAAAAACTGTTTTTT

clone_size: .
v_call: TRBV19
d_call: TRBD1
j_call: TRBJ1-1
cdr3_aa: CASSIREQGVFTEAFF
cdr3_nt: TGTGCCAGTAGTATAAGGGAGCAGGGGGTGTTCACTGAAGCTTTCTTT

clone_size: few
v_call: TRBV7-9
d_call: TRBD1
j_call: TRBJ2-7
cdr3_aa: CASSRTQGVPPYEQYF
cdr3_nt: TGTGCCAGCAGCCGGACCCAGGGGGTGCCACCCTACGAGCAGTACTTC

clone_size: few
v_call: TRBV20-1
d_call: TRBD1
j_call: TRBJ2-7
cdr3_aa: CSATGGNEQYF
cdr3_nt: TGCAGTGCGACAGGGGGGAACGAGCAGTACTTC

clone_size: .
v_call: TRBV19
d_call: TRBD1
j_call: TRBJ2-7
cdr3_aa: CASSAMTGSSYEQYF
cdr3_nt: TGTGCCAGTAGTGCGATGACAGGGAGCTCCTACGAGCAGTACTTC